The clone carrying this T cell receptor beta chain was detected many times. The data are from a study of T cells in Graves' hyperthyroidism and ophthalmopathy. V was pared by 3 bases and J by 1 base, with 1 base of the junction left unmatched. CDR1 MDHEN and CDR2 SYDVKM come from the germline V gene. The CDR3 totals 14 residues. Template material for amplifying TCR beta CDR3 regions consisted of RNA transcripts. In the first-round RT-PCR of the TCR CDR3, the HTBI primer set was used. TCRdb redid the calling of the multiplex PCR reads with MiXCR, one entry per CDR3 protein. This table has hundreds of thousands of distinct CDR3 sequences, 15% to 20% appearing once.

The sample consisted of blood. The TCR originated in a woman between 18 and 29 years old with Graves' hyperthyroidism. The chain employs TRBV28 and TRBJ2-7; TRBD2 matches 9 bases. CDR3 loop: CASSFLAGSYEQYF. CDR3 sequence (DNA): TGTGCCAGCAGTTTCCTAGCGGGGTCCTACGAGCAGTACTTC.